A single sample is the source of the 21 T cell receptor beta chains below, sequenced in a study of tumor and adjacent non-tumor tissue in lung cancer listed by TCRdb under 2018. Libraries were prepared through multiplex PCR. TCRdb names Illumina HiSeq 2500 as the instrument used. TCRbeta libraries were built by three rounds of nested PCR using primers (Table S4), following protocols modified from ARM-PCR. Clones were called with MiXCR by TCRdb after fastp trimmed the public reads at Q25, and only in-frame beta chains were retained. Identical CDR3 proteins give one entry, which carries the most common genes and DNA. The sample table contains some 70,000 distinct CDR3 sequences; only one count was recorded for around 70% of them. The biggest ten clones account for approximately 30% of the sample. RNA was isolated from bulk, unsorted tissue, and RNA quality was assessed with a NanoDrop ND-1000 and an Agilent 2100. The normal lung samples consisted of distant non-tumor tissue collected more than 3 cm from the tumor edge.

The material sequenced was distant non-tumor lung tissue. All receptors come from a woman aged 45-65 years with non-small cell lung cancer.

As for this clonotype: The junction does not match germline at one end; this may be a read error. The chain is built from TRBV11-2 and TRBJ2-7; 8 bases line up with TRBD1. The CDR3 has 15 amino acids. Germline lookup yields CDR1 SGHAT and CDR2 FQNNGV. DNA for the CDR3: TGTTCCAGCAGCTTAGTTGGACAGGGAGCATCCGAGCAGTACTTC. It is translated as CSSSLVGQGASEQYF.

The chain couples TRBV28 to TRBJ1-4, with 7 bases lining up with TRBD1. The ends lost 5 bases at V and 3 bases at J; junction bases unmatched: 9. Germline assignment: CDR1 MDHEN and CDR2 SYDVKM. There are 16 residues in the CDR3. Here the CDR3 DNA reads TGTGCCAGCAGTCCGATCGGGGGACAGTCTAATGAAAAACTGTTTTTT. Protein sequence: CASSPIGGQSNEKLFF.

In this sample, this clonotype turned up a few times. The chain links TRBV7-9 to TRBJ2-1; TRBD2 matches at 7 bases. Germline trimming cut 1 base from V and 2 bases from J; bases unmatched to any gene: 11. There are 18 residues in the CDR3. The germline gives CDR1 SEHNR, CDR2 FQNEAQ (reference sequence). The chain's CDR3 is CASSLVGQRGGTYNEQFF. The CDR3 DNA reads as TGTGCCAGCAGCTTAGTGGGCCAGCGGGGAGGAACCTACAATGAGCAGTTCTTC.

About this clonotype itself: At one end, the junction sequence differs from germline, possibly due to a read error. In nucleotides, the CDR3 is TGTGCCAGAAGTCGGACTAGAAACGAGCAATACTTC. It yields the protein CARSRTRNEQYF. The V and J genes are TRBV6-5 and TRBJ2-7, with 7 bases lining up with TRBD2. This CDR3 comprises 12 residues. Germline assignment: CDR1 MNHEY and CDR2 SVGAGI.

Turning to this clonotype: The final CDR3 position lacks the conserved phenylalanine or tryptophan, pointing to a likely read error. The chain joins TRBV4-1 to TRBJ1-1; the D gene is possibly TRBD1 (6 bases). CDR1 is MGHRA, CDR2 YSYEKL, per germline. This CDR3 is 16 amino acids long. The CDR3 loop is CASSQDRYRENTEAFL. The CDR3 DNA reads as TGCGCCAGCAGTCAAGATCGTTACAGGGAGAACACTGAAGCTTTCCTT.

In its sample, this clonotype was seen a few times. A read error is possible here, since a much larger clone lies one base away. V usage is TRBV11-2 and J usage is TRBJ2-1; 10 nucleotides agree with TRBD2. The CDR3 contains 17 residues. J gave up 6 bases and V 2 bases, and 10 bases lay outside the gene matches. Germline V gene data show CDR1 as SGHAT and CDR2 as FQNNGV. DNA for the CDR3: TGTGCCAGCAGCTTAACAGCTTCTAGCGGGGGTATCAATGAGCAGTTCTTC. Protein: CASSLTASSGGINEQFF.

Comment on this clonotype: The junction does not match germline at one end; this may be a read error. V is TRBV12-3 or TRBV12-4 and J is TRBJ1-2, with no clear D. The CDR3 extends over 14 amino acids. The CDR3 sequence is CAGSPERVVYGYTF. In DNA, the CDR3 is TGTGCCGGCAGTCCTGAGAGGGTTGTCTATGGCTACACCTTC.

Note on this clonotype: This may be a read error: a much more frequent sequence differs by one nucleotide. The chain uses TRBV4-1 and TRBJ2-5, with TRBD2 as a possible D gene (5 bases). CDR1 is MGHRA, CDR2 YSYEKL, per germline. CDR3 length: 13 amino acids. With 3 bases removed from V and 7 bases from J, the gap between germline ends came to 12 bases. CDR3 residues: CASSHLPGMTQYF. DNA for the CDR3: TGCGCCAGCAGCCACCTACCCGGGATGACCCAGTACTTC.

The rearrangement joins TRBV11-1 to TRBJ2-2; D may be TRBD1 (6 bases). Germline V gene lookup returns CDR1 SGHAT and CDR2 FQDESV (reference sequence). The CDR3 has 14 amino acids. CDR3 nucleotide sequence: TGTGTCAACAGCCTCATAAGGGGGTCCGGGGAGCTGTTTTTT. This gives the protein CVNSLIRGSGELFF.

This clonotype turned up a few times. Its ends do not fully match the called genes, so a read error is possible. The rearrangement joins TRBV30 to TRBJ1-1; 9 bases are a match to TRBD1. CDR3 length equals 16 residues. Germline CDR1 is GTSNPN and CDR2 is SVGIG (reference sequence). Written as DNA, the CDR3 is TGCGCCTGGAGTAGGGGACAGGGACCCATGAACACTGAAGCTTTCTTT. Its translation: CAWSRGQGPMNTEAFF. Filled out from reference TRBV30 and TRBJ1-1, the complete variable domain reads SQTIHQWPATLVQPVGSPLSLECTVEGTSNPNLYWYRQAAGRGLQLLFYSVGIGQISSEVPQNLSASRPQDRQFILSSKKLLLSDSGFYLCAWSRGQGPMNTEAFFGQGTRLTVV.

Ten or more counts support this clonotype. This chain uses TRBV5-4 with TRBJ2-2; possibly TRBD1 or TRBD2 for D (5 bases each). Trimming removed 4 bases at V and 8 bases at J, with 18 bases between. There are 15 residues in the CDR3. Germline assignment: CDR1 SGHNT and CDR2 YYREEE (reference sequence). The CDR3 DNA follows: TGTGCCAGCAGCACGGGGACCGAGGGTAGGGGGGAGCTGTTTTTT. This gives the protein CASSTGTEGRGELFF.

The chain carries TRBV6-1 and TRBJ2-1; a possible D gene is TRBD1 (6 bases). This CDR3 contains 15 residues. Germline V gives CDR1 MNHNS, CDR2 SASEGT. V shed 0 bases and J shed 3 bases, with 9 bases lying between them. The CDR3 reads CASSEASRGYNEQFF. The CDR3 DNA reads TGTGCCAGCAGTGAAGCTAGCAGGGGCTACAATGAGCAGTTCTTC.

A note on this clonotype: A much larger clonotype is one base distant, so this may be a read error. The chain has TRBV12-3 or TRBV12-4 and TRBJ2-1; a weak D match, TRBD2 (6 bases). The CDR3 is made up of 14 amino acids. In DNA form, the CDR3 reads TGTGCCAGCAGTTTGGAGGGCCGTACCAATGAGCACTTCTTC. It encodes CASSLEGRTNEHFF.

This chain uses TRBV6-6 with TRBJ1-5; possible D gene TRBD1, 5 bases. The J call is uncertain, as TRBJ2-3 better fits the DNA end. Germline-derived CDR1 and CDR2 are MNHNY and SVGAGI (reference sequence). The length of the CDR3 is 18 residues. The CDR3 DNA is TGTGCCAGCAGTTACCCGCGACAGATATACAATAGTAATCAGCCCCAGTATTTT. Translation: CASSYPRQIYNSNQPQYF.

This clonotype was detected many times. The genes are TRBV5-4 and TRBJ1-1, with TRBD1 matching over 8 bases. The V gene end was trimmed by 4 bases and the J gene end by 1 base; junction bases not matched to a gene: 3. The CDR3 spans 14 residues. The germline gives CDR1 SGHNT, CDR2 YYREEE (reference sequence). For the CDR3, the DNA is TGTGCCAGCAGCCCGGGACAGGCGAACACTGAAGCTTTCTTT. Residues: CASSPGQANTEAFF.

Turning to this clonotype: A much bigger clone sits one base away, suggesting this may be a read error. CDR3 DNA: TGTGCCAGCAGCACCGGGTTAGCGGGAGGCCCCCGGGGCTATGGGCAGTTCTTC. Translated, it gives CASSTGLAGGPRGYGQFF. The chain employs TRBV7-9 and TRBJ2-1; TRBD2 matches at 10 bases. In germline, CDR1 is SEHNR, CDR2 FQNEAQ (reference sequence). CDR3 size: 18 residues. The V and J ends lost 5 bases and 12 bases, in that order; junction bases with no gene match: 22.

Comments on this clonotype: This may be a read error, as it is one base from a much larger clone. The chain employs TRBV6-5 and TRBJ2-5; no clear D. Germline lookup yields CDR1 MNHEY and CDR2 SVGAGI. CDR3 length: 12 residues. The CDR3 sequence is CVSSYGTETQYF. In DNA form, the CDR3 reads TGTGTCAGCAGTTACGGTACGGAGACCCAGTACTTC.

As to this clonotype: A much larger clonotype is one base distant, so this may be a read error. CDR3 loop: CASSPGQKNQPQYF. CDR3 coding DNA: TGTGCCAGCAGCCCCGGACAGAAAAATCAGCCCCAGTATTTT. V gene TRBV28 combines with J gene TRBJ1-5; TRBD1 is a possible D gene (6 bases). Gene TRBJ2-3 matches the end of the DNA better, so the J call may be wrong. CDR3 length: 14 residues. The germline CDR1 and CDR2 sequences are MDHEN and SYDVKM.

Of note for this clonotype: It may be a read error: a sequence one base away is much more abundant. The rearrangement uses TRBV20-1 and TRBJ2-5; 12 nucleotides agree with TRBD2. CDR1 and CDR2 from the germline V gene are DFQATT and SNEGSKA (reference sequence). This CDR3 has 19 residues. The CDR3 sequence: CNARGAGRLAGGIQETQYF. The CDR3 bases are TGCAATGCTAGGGGGGCCGGGCGTCTAGCGGGAGGGATTCAAGAGACCCAGTACTTC.

This clonotype showed up just a few times. V usage is TRBV28 and J usage is TRBJ2-1, with D unresolved. CDR3 size: 11 residues. Germline-derived CDR1 and CDR2 are MDHEN and SYDVKM. V lost 4 bases and J 10 bases, leaving 8 bases between the germline ends. CDR3 in amino acids: CASSYIGEQFF. The DNA of the CDR3 is TGTGCCAGCAGTTATATTGGGGAGCAGTTCTTC.

In the case of this clonotype: Here the CDR3 omits its conserved ending phenylalanine or tryptophan, so a read error is the likely source. The V call is TRBV6-1, the J call TRBJ2-1; D gene ambiguous. The germline V gene encodes CDR1 MNHNS and CDR2 SASEGT. This CDR3 has 15 residues. Deletions cut 4 bases from V and 2 bases from J, with 12 bases between. CDR3 sequence: CASSGVRSAYNEQFL. The CDR3 DNA follows: TGTGCCAGCAGTGGGGTTCGCAGTGCCTACAATGAGCAGTTCTTA.